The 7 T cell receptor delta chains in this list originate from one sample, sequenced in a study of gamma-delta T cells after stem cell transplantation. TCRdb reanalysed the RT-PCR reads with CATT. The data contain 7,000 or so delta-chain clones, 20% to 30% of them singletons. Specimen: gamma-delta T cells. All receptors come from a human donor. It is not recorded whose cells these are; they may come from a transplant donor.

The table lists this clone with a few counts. The CDR3 is CACDTLWGETDKLIF. The CDR3 DNA sequence: TGTGCCTGTGACACCCTCTGGGGAGAGACCGATAAACTCATCTTT. The chain couples TRDV2 to TRDJ1; tentatively, D is TRDD3 (6 bases). The CDR3 runs 15 residues. V gave up 0 bases and J gave up 2 bases, with 12 bases separating them. Germline V CDR1 and CDR2: GEAIGNYY, EKD.

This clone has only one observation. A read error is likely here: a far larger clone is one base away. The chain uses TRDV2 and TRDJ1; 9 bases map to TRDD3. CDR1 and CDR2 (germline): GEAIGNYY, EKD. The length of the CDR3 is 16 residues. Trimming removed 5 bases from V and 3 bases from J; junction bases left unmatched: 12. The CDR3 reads CACVQMGGIHPDKLIF. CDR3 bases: TGTGCCTGTGTCCAGATGGGGGGGATACATCCCGATAAACTCATCTTT.

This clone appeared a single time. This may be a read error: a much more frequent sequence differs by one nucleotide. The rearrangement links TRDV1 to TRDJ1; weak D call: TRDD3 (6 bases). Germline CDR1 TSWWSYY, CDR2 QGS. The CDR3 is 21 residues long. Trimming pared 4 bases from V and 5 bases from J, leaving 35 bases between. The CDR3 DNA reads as TGTGCTCTTGGGGGACTTTTTGATCTAGGAGTGGGGGGTGAGAGGAGGGATAAACTCATCTTT. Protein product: CALGGLFDLGVGGERRDKLIF.

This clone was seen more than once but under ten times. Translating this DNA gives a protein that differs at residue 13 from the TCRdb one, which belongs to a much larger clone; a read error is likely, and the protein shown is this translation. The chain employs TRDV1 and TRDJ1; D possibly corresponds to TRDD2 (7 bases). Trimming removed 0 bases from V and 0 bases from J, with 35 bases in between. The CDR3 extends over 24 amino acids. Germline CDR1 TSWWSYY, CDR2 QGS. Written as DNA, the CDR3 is TGTGCTCTTGGGGAACTAATGTTAGTTCCTACGGGGGAGATAGTGGGTTCGGACACCGATAAACTCATCTTT. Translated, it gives CALGELMLVPTGEIVGSDTDKLIF.

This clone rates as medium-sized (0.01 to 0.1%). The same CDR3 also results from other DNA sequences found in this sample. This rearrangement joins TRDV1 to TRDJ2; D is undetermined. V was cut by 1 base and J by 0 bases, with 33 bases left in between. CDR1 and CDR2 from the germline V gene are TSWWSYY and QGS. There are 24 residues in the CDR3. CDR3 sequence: CALGEPSPFSTDVRILSLTAQLFF. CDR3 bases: TGTGCTCTTGGGGAACCGTCCCCTTTTTCCACAGATGTCCGTATTCTTTCTTTGACAGCACAACTCTTCTTT.

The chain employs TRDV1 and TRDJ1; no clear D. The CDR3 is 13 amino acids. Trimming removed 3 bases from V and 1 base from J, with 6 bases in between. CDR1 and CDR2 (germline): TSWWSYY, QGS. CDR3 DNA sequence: TGTGCTCTTGGGGAGAGGGGCACCGATAAACTCATCTTT. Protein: CALGERGTDKLIF.

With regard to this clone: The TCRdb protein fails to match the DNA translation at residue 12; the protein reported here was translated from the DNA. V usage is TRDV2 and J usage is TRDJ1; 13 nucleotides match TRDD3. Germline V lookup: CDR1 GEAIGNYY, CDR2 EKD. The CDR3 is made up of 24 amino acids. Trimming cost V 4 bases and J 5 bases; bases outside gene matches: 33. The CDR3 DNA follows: TGTGCCTGTGATCCGCTACTGGGGGATACGAGTAACGGTCCGACCCGTAAAGGCACTGATAAACTCATCTTT. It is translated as CACDPLLGDTSNGPTRKGTDKLIF.